These 18 T cell receptor beta chains came from one sample sequenced in a study of T-cell memory formation after mild COVID-19 (dated by TCRdb to the early 2020s). Library prep was done by 5' RACE. Sequenced on an Illumina NovaSeq 6000. TCRdb trimmed the raw reads at Q25, called clones with MiXCR and kept productive beta chains. Each CDR3 protein gets just one entry, which takes the most common genes and DNA from the rows behind it. The sample table contains around 340,000 distinct CDR3 sequences; only one count was recorded for about an eighth of them. Over 20% of the sample lies in the top ten. The sequencing input was PBMCs or a T cell subset sorted from them (not recorded which). These receptors were taken from a man in his late teens or twenties who had mild COVID-19 (a few samples of this study predate the infection). The sample titles of this study are shuffled in the database, so cell type and time point are left out; the donor was told from shared clones.

The chain joins TRBV5-1 to TRBJ1-2; 12 bases fit TRBD1. V lost 0 bases to trimming and J lost 10 bases; unmatched junction nucleotides: 7. The CDR3 contains 15 residues. Germline V CDR1 and CDR2: SGHRS, YFSETQ. The CDR3 sequence: CASSLGDRGREYYTF. CDR3 coding DNA: TGCGCCAGCAGCTTGGGGGACAGGGGGCGAGAATACTACACCTTC.

This chain uses TRBV7-2 with TRBJ1-2, with no clear D. The CDR3 is 13 residues long. V lost 5 bases, J lost 3 bases, and 10 bases lay in between. Germline CDR1 SGHTA, CDR2 FQGNSA. For the CDR3, the DNA is TGTGCCAGCAGCCCGAGTGGGGACTATGGCTACACCTTC. This encodes CASSPSGDYGYTF.

This clonotype was seen only a few times. The chain is built from TRBV30 and TRBJ2-1, with TRBD2 as a possible D gene (5 bases). The ends were cut back, 2 bases at V and 14 bases at J, with 19 bases in the middle. The V gene's germline CDR1 is GTSNPN and CDR2 SVGIG (reference sequence). This CDR3 has 13 amino acids. Written as DNA, the CDR3 is TGTGCCTGGAGTCCCTCGGCCGGGATGGAGGAGTTCTTC. It codes for CAWSPSAGMEEFF.

This clonotype has ten or more counts. The chain combines TRBV5-1 with TRBJ2-7, with 16 nucleotides matching TRBD2. The CDR3 has 15 residues. V shed 5 bases and J 4 bases; nucleotides not matched to a gene: 3. In germline, CDR1 is SGHRS, CDR2 YFSETQ. The CDR3 region is CASRGLAGGSYEQYF. The CDR3 region has the DNA TGCGCCAGCAGGGGACTAGCGGGGGGGAGTTACGAGCAGTACTTC.

This clonotype was counted between two and nine times. The V and J genes are TRBV5-1 and TRBJ2-2; possibly TRBD1 for D (6 bases). The CDR3 totals 16 residues. The germline CDR1 and CDR2 sequences are SGHRS and YFSETQ. Trimming cost V 0 bases and J 3 bases, with 12 bases left between them. The chain's CDR3 is CASSLEGGWDTGELFF. As DNA, the CDR3 is TGCGCCAGCAGCTTGGAAGGGGGTTGGGACACCGGGGAGCTGTTTTTT.

In DNA, the CDR3 is TGCGCCAGCAGCCAAGTCGGCGGCCTGGGCCCGCGGACGCAGTATTTT. As protein: CASSQVGGLGPRTQYF. The rearrangement joins TRBV4-1 to TRBJ2-3; D is unresolved. V was trimmed by 1 base and J by 9 bases, leaving 20 bases between them. This CDR3 has 16 amino acids. Germline lookup yields CDR1 MGHRA and CDR2 YSYEKL.

In its sample, this clonotype was seen a few times. The chain couples TRBV7-2 to TRBJ2-7; D is unclear. The germline V and J ends were trimmed by 6 bases and 7 bases, with 19 bases remaining between them. Germline lookup yields CDR1 SGHTA and CDR2 FQGNSA. The CDR3 runs to 14 residues. The CDR3 sequence: CASSLTPAAYEQYV. The CDR3 coding sequence is TGTGCCAGCAGTCTAACCCCGGCGGCTTATGAGCAGTACGTC.

This clonotype was seen more than once but under ten times. This chain links TRBV12-3 or TRBV12-4 with TRBJ1-5, with 7 bases lining up with TRBD1. This CDR3 region has 15 residues. V lost 8 bases and J lost 0; bases outside the gene matches: 7. In DNA, the CDR3 is TGTGCCAGCCGGCAGGGGGGACATAGCAATCAGCCCCAGCATTTT. Amino acids: CASRQGGHSNQPQHF.

This clonotype was found a few times. The chain uses TRBV3-1 and TRBJ2-3; D unclear. Trimming took off 3 bases at V and 6 bases at J, with 10 bases between the two ends. This CDR3 is built from 13 residues. CDR1 LGHDT and CDR2 YNNKEL come from the germline V gene (reference sequence). The CDR3 region has the DNA TGTGCCAGCAGCCAGGGCGCGGCGGATACGCAGTATTTT. Its translation: CASSQGAADTQYF.

This clonotype was picked up many times. The V gene is TRBV7-3, the J gene TRBJ2-3; tentative D call: TRBD1 (6 bases). There are 14 residues in the CDR3. V was pared by 5 bases and J by 2 bases, with 11 bases between. CDR1 and CDR2 (germline): SGHTA, FQGTGA. The CDR3 nucleotides read TGTGCCAGCAGCCGCGGACAGTACACAGATACGCAGTATTTT. This encodes CASSRGQYTDTQYF.

This clonotype was seen only once. J is TRBJ1-1 and V is TRBV27, with a weak D call TRBD1 (5 bases). Trimming shortened V by 6 bases and J by 1 base, and 12 bases separated the two germline ends. Germline V lookup: CDR1 MNHEY, CDR2 SMNVEV (reference sequence). The CDR3 runs to 14 residues. This chain's CDR3 is CASRTGRANTEAFF. The CDR3 DNA reads TGTGCCAGCAGAACGGGCAGGGCGAACACTGAAGCTTTCTTT.

The chain carries TRBV12-3 or TRBV12-4 and TRBJ2-3; 16 bases map to TRBD2. This CDR3 region has 19 residues. Losses at the gene ends were 6 bases for V and 8 bases for J; bases not matched to a gene: 17. Here the CDR3 reads CASRAGVGTSGGAEGTQYF. The CDR3 DNA reads TGTGCCAGCAGGGCTGGGGTTGGGACTAGCGGGGGGGCCGAGGGTACGCAGTATTTT.

This clonotype turned up a few times. This sequence joins TRBV20-1 and TRBJ2-1; no reliable D call. Germline V lookup: CDR1 DFQATT, CDR2 SNEGSKA (reference sequence). There are 13 residues in the CDR3. V lost 4 bases and J lost 7, with 14 bases in between. CDR3 nucleotides: TGCAGTGCTACTCAGACTTCTATGAATGAGCAGTTCTTC. As protein: CSATQTSMNEQFF.

V gene TRBV6-5 combines with J gene TRBJ1-2; the D gene is possibly TRBD1 (5 bases). Germline-derived CDR1 and CDR2 are MNHEY and SVGAGI. This CDR3 is 12 amino acids long. Trimming shortened V by 8 bases and J by 9 bases, and 16 bases separated the two germline ends. CDR3 region: CASGSGPGSYTF. In nucleotides, the CDR3 is TGTGCCAGCGGATCGGGGCCGGGGAGCTACACCTTC.

The J gene is TRBJ2-5, the V gene TRBV7-3; D uncertain. Germline V CDR1 and CDR2: SGHTA, FQGTGA. With 2 bases removed from V and 3 bases from J, the gap between germline ends came to 7 bases. This CDR3 is built from 13 residues. The CDR3: CASSLRYEETQYF. CDR3 coding DNA: TGTGCCAGCAGCTTACGGTATGAAGAGACCCAGTACTTC.

This clonotype was seen more than once but under ten times. The chain employs TRBV12-5 and TRBJ1-1, with D possibly matching TRBD1 (5 bases). The CDR3 runs 13 residues. Trimming pared 5 bases from V and 11 bases from J, leaving 18 bases between. Per germline, CDR1 LGHNT and CDR2 FRNRAP. CDR3 sequence reads: CASGPDSTAKAFF. The CDR3 DNA is TGTGCTAGTGGTCCCGATTCGACAGCCAAGGCTTTCTTT.

The chain combines TRBV19 with TRBJ2-4; TRBD1 matches at 8 bases. Germline V gene lookup returns CDR1 LNHDA and CDR2 SQIVND (reference sequence). The CDR3 loop spans 14 amino acids. With 4 bases clipped from V and 6 bases from J, the junction kept 5 bases outside the gene matches. The CDR3 is CASSRGGTGNIQYF. The DNA of the CDR3 is TGTGCCAGTAGTAGAGGGGGGACAGGAAACATTCAGTACTTC.

The chain combines TRBV29-1 with TRBJ1-2; D might be TRBD1 (5 bases). The germline V gene has CDR1 SQVTM and CDR2 ANQGSEA. The CDR3 contains 14 residues. The V end lost 6 bases, the J end lost 6 bases, and 20 bases lay between the germline ends. CDR3 bases: TGCAGCGTCGCACCTTCCTGGGGGGAGGATGGCTACACCTTC. Its translation is CSVAPSWGEDGYTF.